A selection of T cell receptor beta chains follows, all from one sample in a study of shared clonotypes between healthy human individuals. Profiled with immunoSEQ multiplex PCR; TCRdb holds only in-frame clones, not every one. The data hold some 1.4 million clones, with around 95% observed a single time. The sample taken for sequencing was naive CD4+ T cells sorted from blood. Every receptor here comes from a young man in good health. Both conserved end residues are trimmed from each CDR3.

j_call v_call cdr3_length cdr3_aa
TRBJ1-3 TRBV9 13 ASSVDPASGNTIY
TRBJ2-4 TRBV28 12 ASKTHRLRDIQY
TRBJ1-3 TRBV7-8 13 ASSLFIGSGNTIY
TRBJ2-7 TRBV2 10 ASKVISYEQY
TRBJ1-1 TRBV7-8 13 ATLFGGFRVTEAF
TRBJ2-5 TRBV18 13 ASRGPGGVEETQY
TRBJ2-7 TRBV7-9 9 ASSFSEEQY
TRBJ1-4 TRBV28 15 ASSLLRGASPNEKLF
TRBJ2-2 TRBV10-3 14 AISESLTGRTGELF
TRBJ2-7 TRBV7-8 14 ASSLAFGETSYEQY
TRBJ2-3 TRBV9 13 ASRNGTSRTDTQY
TRBJ2-7 TRBV14 15 ASSQFSWRERDYEQY
TRBJ2-2 TRBV25-1 14 ASSGRLAGSSGELF
TRBJ2-1 TRBV7-6 13 ASSLVQGDYNEQF
TRBJ2-1 TRBV7-6 17 ASSLAPPSGTGSYNEQF
TRBJ2-7 TRBV6-5 11 ASSGRSGYEQY
TRBJ1-5 TRBV19 15 ASSIWARRETGQPQH
TRBJ2-2 TRBV25-1 11 ASAGGTGGELF
TRBJ2-2 TRBV7-8 12 ASNGGTRAGELF
TRBJ2-5 TRBV5-1 14 ASSQLASRQKETQY
TRBJ2-2 TRBV28 12 ASSVAGYTGELF
TRBJ2-7 TRBV11-2 17 ASSLDGASGSHSSYEQY
TRBJ1-4 TRBV28 12 ASKETGRDEKLF